These 25 T cell receptor beta chains were sequenced from one sample in a study of blood T cell repertoires in COVID-19. Some clones are missing from TCRdb's copy, which holds only in-frame ones; the method was immunoSEQ multiplex PCR. This table has roughly 150,000 clones, about 86% appearing once. The sample comprised peripheral blood. The receptor set was obtained from a human donor in a cohort sampled during active COVID-19.

The V call is TRBV7-6, the J call TRBJ2-5, with TRBD2 matching over 7 bases. The trim removed 7 bases at V and 2 bases at J, leaving 16 bases unmatched. CDR1 and CDR2 (germline): SGHVS, FNYEAQ. This CDR3 has 17 residues. CDR3 residues: CASTLSGGGIVQETQYF. In nucleotides, the CDR3 is TGTGCCAGCACCCTTTCGGGCGGGGGAATAGTACAAGAGACCCAGTACTTC.

V gene TRBV6-5 combines with J gene TRBJ1-1; perhaps TRBD1 as D (6 bases). CDR3 length: 13 residues. Germline V gives CDR1 MNHEY, CDR2 SVGAGI. Trimming removed 6 bases from V and 1 base from J, with 9 bases in between. The CDR3 nucleotides read TGTGCCAGCAGCACAGGGCGGAACACTGAAGCTTTCTTT. Translating it yields CASSTGRNTEAFF.

The chain is built from TRBV2 and TRBJ2-1, with unresolved D. The ends were cut back, 7 bases at V and 0 bases at J, with 16 bases in the middle. The CDR3 covers 16 residues. Germline CDR1 reads SNHLY; CDR2 reads FYNNEI. CDR3 in amino acids: CASTPAGLFSYNEQFF. CDR3 in DNA: TGTGCCAGCACCCCCGCAGGTCTATTCTCCTACAATGAGCAGTTCTTC.

The chain combines TRBV30 with TRBJ2-5; possible D gene TRBD2, 7 bases. From germline, CDR1 is GTSNPN and CDR2 SVGIG (reference sequence). The CDR3 has 17 residues. V was shortened by 2 bases and J by 1 base, with 20 bases between the two germline ends. The CDR3 protein is CAWSLKGEGNLQETQYF. Written as DNA, the CDR3 is TGTGCCTGGAGTCTAAAGGGGGAGGGGAACCTCCAAGAGACCCAGTACTTC.

This clone was seen more than once but under ten times. The rearrangement uses TRBV2 and TRBJ1-1; TRBD1 agrees at 9 bases. Trimming cost V 10 bases and J 4 bases; bases outside gene matches: 4. Per the germline V gene, CDR1 is SNHLY and CDR2 is FYNNEI. The CDR3 is 12 residues long. The DNA for the CDR3 is TGTGCCATCGGACAGGGGAGCACTGAAGCTTTCTTT. This translates into CAIGQGSTEAFF.

This clone has a single count. The rearrangement joins TRBV3-1 (or the pseudogene TRBV3-2) to TRBJ2-3; TRBD2 agrees at 8 bases. The trim removed 8 bases at V and 0 bases at J, leaving 7 bases unmatched. The germline gives CDR1 LGHDT, CDR2 YNNKEL (reference sequence). This CDR3 is built from 15 residues. The CDR3 region has the DNA TGTGCCAGCGGAGAAGCGGGGGTTAGCACAGATACGCAGTATTTT. Its protein product is CASGEAGVSTDTQYF.

This clone was observed a few times. V and J are TRBV12-1 and TRBJ2-5; the table's D call of TRBD1 was not tested on the DNA. TRBV12-1 is flagged as a pseudogene. The CDR3 totals 16 residues. In DNA, the CDR3 is TGTGCCAGCAGCTCAGTTCGGACAGGACGCCAAGAGACCCAGTACTTC. It yields the protein CASSSVRTGRQETQYF.

The CDR3 nucleotides are TGCAGTTTGGGTCAGGGGTACGAGCAGTACTTC. It encodes CSLGQGYEQYF. This chain joins TRBV20-1 and TRBJ2-7, with D possibly being TRBD1 (6 bases). V was cut by 8 bases and J by 4 bases, with 12 bases left in between. The CDR3 extends over 11 amino acids. Germline V lookup: CDR1 DFQATT, CDR2 SNEGSKA (reference sequence).

The genes are TRBV10-3 and TRBJ2-2, with D possibly being TRBD2 (6 bases). Germline CDR1 is ENHRY and CDR2 is SYGVKD. This CDR3 has 13 residues. The CDR3 sequence is CAQRDSAVGELFF. The CDR3 region has the DNA TGTGCGCAACGGGACTCCGCCGTCGGGGAGCTGTTTTTT.

There are a few counts of this clone. The rearrangement links TRBV27 to TRBJ1-2; D ambiguous. Germline assignment: CDR1 MNHEY and CDR2 SMNVEV (reference sequence). The CDR3 loop spans 15 amino acids. Trimming pared 0 bases from V and 8 bases from J, leaving 16 bases between. The CDR3 is CASSLSRGSESGYTF. In DNA form, the CDR3 reads TGTGCCAGCAGTTTATCAAGAGGCTCCGAATCCGGCTACACCTTC.

This chain connects TRBV19 to TRBJ2-7, with 10 bases matching TRBD2. V lost 1 base, J lost 2 bases, and 8 bases stayed unmatched. The CDR3 sequence is 17 residues long. Germline CDR1 is LNHDA and CDR2 is SQIVND (reference sequence). The CDR3 DNA reads TGTGCCAGTAGTATAGCGGCTAGCGGGGGCCTTACCTACGAGCAGTACTTC. Translation: CASSIAASGGLTYEQYF.

V and J are TRBV5-4 and TRBJ2-5, with 11 bases fitting TRBD2. The CDR3 sequence is 17 residues long. Germline V gene sequence: CDR1 SGHNT, CDR2 YYREEE (reference sequence). Losses at the gene ends were 0 bases for V and 0 bases for J; bases not matched to a gene: 4. The CDR3 region has the DNA TGTGCCAGCAGCTTGGGAGGGACTAGCGGTTACCAAGAGACCCAGTACTTC. Amino acid sequence: CASSLGGTSGYQETQYF.

The gene calls are TRBV4-2 and TRBJ1-1; 12 bases agree with TRBD1. In germline, CDR1 is LGHNA, CDR2 YNFKEQ. After removal of 5 bases from V and 1 base from J, the junction contained 5 bases not matched to a gene. This CDR3 spans 16 amino acids. The chain's CDR3 is CASSEGQGAPNTEAFF. In DNA, the CDR3 is TGTGCCAGCAGCGAGGGACAGGGGGCTCCGAACACTGAAGCTTTCTTT.

The V call is TRBV4-1, the J call TRBJ1-6; weak D call: TRBD1 (5 bases). V lost 0 bases, J lost 13 bases, and 13 bases lay in between. The V gene's germline CDR1 is MGHRA and CDR2 YSYEKL. The CDR3 extends over 14 amino acids. For the CDR3, the DNA is TGCGCCAGCAGCCAAGATTTGGAGGGACGGCCCCTCCACTTT. This sequence encodes CASSQDLEGRPLHF.

J is TRBJ1-5 and V is TRBV7-9; maybe TRBD1 (5 bases). The CDR3 length is 18 residues. CDR1 and CDR2 from the germline V gene are SEHNR and FQNEAQ (reference sequence). The V end was cut by 0 bases, the J end by 0 bases, with 15 bases between. For the CDR3, the DNA is TGTGCCAGCAGCTTAGCAACCACAGGCCCGTTTAGCAATCAGCCCCAGCATTTT. Translating gives CASSLATTGPFSNQPQHF.

This chain uses TRBV6-6 with TRBJ2-1; TRBD1 is a possible D gene (6 bases). Germline V gene sequence: CDR1 MNHNY, CDR2 SVGAGI (reference sequence). The CDR3 contains 15 residues. V was shortened by 0 bases and J by 8 bases, with 14 bases between the two germline ends. In nucleotides, the CDR3 is TGTGCCAGCAGTTACTCGAAGCAGGGGAAGGATGAGCAGTTCTTC. It yields the protein CASSYSKQGKDEQFF.

This chain uses TRBV6-5 with TRBJ1-6; possibly TRBD1 for D (6 bases). V lost 5 bases to trimming and J lost 10 bases, with 12 bases between them. This CDR3 has 13 amino acids. CDR1 is MNHEY and CDR2 is SVGAGI in the germline V gene. The CDR3 DNA is TGTGCCAGCAGTAACAGGGATGGCTCACCCCTCCACTTT. Translation gives CASSNRDGSPLHF.

The CDR3 loop reads CASGDRVTGYTF. The CDR3 bases are TGCGCCAGCGGAGACAGGGTAACTGGCTACACCTTC. The chain is built from TRBV10-1 and TRBJ1-2; 7 nucleotides line up with TRBD1. CDR1 is WNHNN and CDR2 is SYGVQD in the germline V gene (reference sequence). The CDR3 loop spans 12 amino acids. The ends lost 8 bases at V and 7 bases at J; junction bases unmatched: 7.

The rearrangement links TRBV4-2 to TRBJ2-7; 10 bases map to TRBD2. The germline CDR1 and CDR2 sequences are LGHNA and YNFKEQ. Trimming at V came to 0 bases and at J to 0 bases, leaving 8 bases not matched to a gene. The CDR3 sequence is 18 residues long. The CDR3: CASSQDLSLAGGSYEQYF. CDR3 DNA sequence: TGTGCCAGCAGCCAAGACCTGAGCTTAGCGGGGGGCTCCTACGAGCAGTACTTC.

The DNA of the CDR3 is TGCAGTGCTAGTGAGGGGGGAGGAAACACCATATATTTT. Translating gives CSASEGGGNTIYF. The chain uses TRBV20-1 and TRBJ1-3, with a weak D call TRBD1 (6 bases). The germline V gene encodes CDR1 DFQATT and CDR2 SNEGSKA (reference sequence). This CDR3 contains 13 residues. Trimming shortened V by 3 bases and J by 4 bases, and 10 bases separated the two germline ends.

The V call is TRBV27, the J call TRBJ2-7; TRBD2 aligns across 10 bases. V lost 5 bases, J lost 3 bases, and 16 bases stayed unmatched. This CDR3 has 18 residues. From germline, CDR1 is MNHEY and CDR2 SMNVEV (reference sequence). The chain's CDR3 is CASSAEGSGGYGVYEQYF. In DNA form, the CDR3 reads TGTGCCAGCAGTGCCGAGGGTAGCGGGGGGTACGGGGTCTACGAGCAGTACTTC.

The chain employs TRBV18 and TRBJ2-1; 11 bases match TRBD2. This CDR3 region has 15 residues. Germline CDR1 KGHSH, CDR2 LQKENI. The V segment lost 1 base and the J segment 8 bases; nucleotides outside the gene matches: 4. CDR3 loop: CASSPLAGGRYEQFF. The CDR3 bases are TGTGCCAGCTCACCACTAGCGGGGGGGCGCTATGAGCAGTTCTTC.

The chain is built from TRBV27 and TRBJ1-1; possibly TRBD1 for D (5 bases). V was trimmed by 5 bases and J by 6 bases, leaving 13 bases between them. The V gene's germline CDR1 is MNHEY and CDR2 SMNVEV (reference sequence). There are 13 residues in the CDR3. The CDR3 is CASSRPGYPEAFF. The CDR3 DNA reads TGTGCCAGCAGTCGCCCAGGGTACCCTGAAGCTTTCTTT.

The chain employs TRBV5-5 and TRBJ2-3, with 16 nucleotides matching TRBD2. Germline lookup yields CDR1 SGHKS and CDR2 YYEKEE (reference sequence). The junction had 14 bases not matched to a gene; V was cut back by 4 bases and J by 6 bases. This CDR3 has 19 residues. The chain's CDR3 is CASSATSGTSGGAWDTQYF. The DNA for the CDR3 is TGTGCCAGCAGCGCTACATCCGGGACTAGCGGGGGGGCTTGGGATACGCAGTATTTT.

V gene TRBV27 combines with J gene TRBJ1-2; D gene ambiguous. Germline-derived CDR1 and CDR2 are MNHEY and SMNVEV (reference sequence). There are 18 residues in the CDR3. V lost 2 bases and J lost 4, with 23 bases in between. This CDR3 reads CASSLRGQAATATYGYTF. As DNA, the CDR3 is TGTGCCAGCAGTTTAAGAGGGCAGGCCGCTACTGCAACCTATGGCTACACCTTC.